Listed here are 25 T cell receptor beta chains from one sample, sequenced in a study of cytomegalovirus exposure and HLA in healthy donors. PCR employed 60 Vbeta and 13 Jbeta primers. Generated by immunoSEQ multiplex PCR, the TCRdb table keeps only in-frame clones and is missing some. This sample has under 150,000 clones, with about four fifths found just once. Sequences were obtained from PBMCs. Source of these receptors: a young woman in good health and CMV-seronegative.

In DNA, the CDR3 is TGTGCCACCAGCAGAGATCGCAGCGGGGGGCCTCACGGTGAGCAGTTCTTC. Translating gives CATSRDRSGGPHGEQFF. The chain links TRBV15 to TRBJ2-1; 9 nucleotides line up with TRBD2. CDR1 is LNHNV and CDR2 is YYDKDF in the germline V gene (reference sequence). The ends lost 0 bases at V and 9 bases at J; junction bases unmatched: 12. This CDR3 has 17 residues.

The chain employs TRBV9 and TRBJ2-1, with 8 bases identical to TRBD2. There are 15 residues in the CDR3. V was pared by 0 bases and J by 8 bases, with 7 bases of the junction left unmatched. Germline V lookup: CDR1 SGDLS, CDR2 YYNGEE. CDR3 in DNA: TGTGCCAGCAGCGTAGGGGTCGGGGGGGTAGATGAGCAGTTCTTC. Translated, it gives CASSVGVGGVDEQFF. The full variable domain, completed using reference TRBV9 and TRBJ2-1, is DSGVTQTPKHLITATGQRVTLRCSPRSGDLSVYWYQQSLDQGLQFLIQYYNGEERAKGNILERFSAQQFPDLHSELNLSSLELGDSALYFCASSVGVGGVDEQFFGPGTRLTVL.

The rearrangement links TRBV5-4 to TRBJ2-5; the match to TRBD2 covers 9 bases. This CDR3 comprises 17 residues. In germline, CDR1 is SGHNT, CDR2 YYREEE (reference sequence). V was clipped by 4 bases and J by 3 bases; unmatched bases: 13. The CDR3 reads CASSAATSGFQKETQYF. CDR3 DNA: TGTGCCAGCAGCGCGGCTACTAGCGGGTTTCAGAAAGAGACCCAGTACTTC.

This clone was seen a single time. CDR3 sequence: CASSLGAGNYGYTF. CDR3 nucleotide sequence: TGTGCCAGCAGCTTAGGGGCGGGGAACTATGGCTACACCTTC. The chain joins TRBV7-9 to TRBJ1-2; D call uncertain. The germline CDR1 and CDR2 sequences are SEHNR and FQNEAQ (reference sequence). Trimming stripped 1 base from V and 2 bases from J, with 8 bases between. The CDR3 totals 14 residues.

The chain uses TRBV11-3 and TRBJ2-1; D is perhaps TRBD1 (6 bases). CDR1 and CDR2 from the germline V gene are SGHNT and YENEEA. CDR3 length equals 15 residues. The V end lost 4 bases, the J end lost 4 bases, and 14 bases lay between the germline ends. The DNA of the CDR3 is TGTGCCAGCAGCTCATCGGCAGGGGCTTACAATGAGCAGTTCTTC. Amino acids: CASSSSAGAYNEQFF.

CDR3 residues: CASSPGERELNEQFF. The CDR3 coding sequence is TGTGCCAGCAGCCCGGGCGAGCGGGAGTTGAATGAGCAGTTCTTC. The rearrangement joins TRBV7-8 to TRBJ2-1, with TRBD2 identical over 8 bases. V lost 5 bases to trimming and J lost 7 bases; unmatched junction nucleotides: 10. The CDR3 length is 15 residues. Looked up from germline, CDR1 is SGHVS and CDR2 is FQNEAQ.

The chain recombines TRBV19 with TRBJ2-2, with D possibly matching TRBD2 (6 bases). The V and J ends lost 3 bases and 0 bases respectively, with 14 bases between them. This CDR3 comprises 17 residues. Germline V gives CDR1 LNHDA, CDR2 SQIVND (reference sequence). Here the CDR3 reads CASSMGDFLSNTGELFF. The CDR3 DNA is TGTGCCAGTAGTATGGGGGACTTCTTATCGAACACCGGGGAGCTGTTTTTT. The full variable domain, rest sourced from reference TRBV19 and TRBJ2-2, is DGGITQSPKYLFRKEGQNVTLSCEQNLNHDAMYWYRQDPGQGLRLIYYSQIVNDFQKGDIAEGYSVSREKKESFPLTVTSAQKNPTAFYLCASSMGDFLSNTGELFFGEGSRLTVL.

CDR3 region: CASSRRQYNEQFF. CDR3 in DNA: TGTGCCAGCAGCCGTCGACAGTACAATGAGCAGTTCTTC. This rearrangement joins TRBV5-6 to TRBJ2-1; TRBD1 might be the D (5 bases). CDR1 and CDR2 from the germline V gene are SGHDT and YYEEEE. Trimming cost V 4 bases and J 4 bases, with 9 bases left between them. CDR3 length: 13 amino acids.

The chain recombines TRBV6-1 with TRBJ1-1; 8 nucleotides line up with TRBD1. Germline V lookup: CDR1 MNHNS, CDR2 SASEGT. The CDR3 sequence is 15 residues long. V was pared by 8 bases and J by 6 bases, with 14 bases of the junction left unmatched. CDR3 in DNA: TGTGCCAGCGAGTCGAAGCAGGGGGCCGGTGCTGAAGCTTTCTTT. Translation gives CASESKQGAGAEAFF.

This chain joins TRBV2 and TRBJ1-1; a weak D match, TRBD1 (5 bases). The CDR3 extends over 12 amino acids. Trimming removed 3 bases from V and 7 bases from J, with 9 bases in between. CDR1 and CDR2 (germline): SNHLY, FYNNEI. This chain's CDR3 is CASSDLGLEAFF. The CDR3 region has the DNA TGTGCCAGCAGTGATTTGGGACTTGAAGCTTTCTTT. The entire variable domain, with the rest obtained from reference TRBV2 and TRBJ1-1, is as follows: EPEVTQTPSHQVTQMGQEVILRCVPISNHLYFYWYRQILGQKVEFLVSFYNNEISEKSEIFDDQFSVERPDGSNFTLKIRSTKLEDSAMYFCASSDLGLEAFFGQGTRLTVV.

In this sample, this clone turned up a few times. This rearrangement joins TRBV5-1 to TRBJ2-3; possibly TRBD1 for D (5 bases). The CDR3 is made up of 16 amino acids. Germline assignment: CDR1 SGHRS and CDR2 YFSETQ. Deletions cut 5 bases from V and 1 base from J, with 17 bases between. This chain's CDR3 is CASSTGWVTGTDTQYF. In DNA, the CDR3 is TGCGCCAGCAGTACCGGGTGGGTGACAGGCACAGATACGCAGTATTTT.

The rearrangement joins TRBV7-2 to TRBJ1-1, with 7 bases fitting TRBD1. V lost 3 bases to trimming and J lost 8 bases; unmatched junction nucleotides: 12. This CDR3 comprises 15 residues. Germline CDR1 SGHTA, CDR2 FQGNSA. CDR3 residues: CASSLRKGATLEAFF. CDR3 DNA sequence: TGTGCCAGCAGCTTGAGGAAGGGGGCTACATTGGAAGCTTTCTTT.

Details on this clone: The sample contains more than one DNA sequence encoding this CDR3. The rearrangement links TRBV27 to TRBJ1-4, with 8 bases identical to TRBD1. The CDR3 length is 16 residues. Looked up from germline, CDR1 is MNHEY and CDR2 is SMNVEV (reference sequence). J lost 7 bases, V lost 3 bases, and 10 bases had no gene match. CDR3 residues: CASSFGQGALGEKLFF. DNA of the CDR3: TGTGCCAGCAGTTTTGGCCAGGGGGCCTTGGGTGAAAAACTGTTTTTT.

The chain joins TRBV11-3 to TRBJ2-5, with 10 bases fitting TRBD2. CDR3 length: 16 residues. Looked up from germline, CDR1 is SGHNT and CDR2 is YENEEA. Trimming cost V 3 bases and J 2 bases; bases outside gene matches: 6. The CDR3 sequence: CASSLVAGGSQETQYF. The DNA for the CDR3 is TGTGCCAGCAGCTTGGTAGCGGGGGGCTCTCAAGAGACCCAGTACTTC.

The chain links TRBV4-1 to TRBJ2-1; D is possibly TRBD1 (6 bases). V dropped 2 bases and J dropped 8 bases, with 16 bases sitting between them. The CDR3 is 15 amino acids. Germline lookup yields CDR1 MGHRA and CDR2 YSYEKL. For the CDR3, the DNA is TGCGCCAGCAGCCAACTTAATTACAGGGTAGATGAGCAGTTCTTC. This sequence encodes CASSQLNYRVDEQFF.

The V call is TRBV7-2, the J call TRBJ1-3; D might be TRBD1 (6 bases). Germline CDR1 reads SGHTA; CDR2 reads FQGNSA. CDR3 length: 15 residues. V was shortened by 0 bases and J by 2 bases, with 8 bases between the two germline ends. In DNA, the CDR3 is TGTGCCAGCAGCTTAGCGGGGACAACTGGAAACACCATATATTTT. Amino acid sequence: CASSLAGTTGNTIYF.

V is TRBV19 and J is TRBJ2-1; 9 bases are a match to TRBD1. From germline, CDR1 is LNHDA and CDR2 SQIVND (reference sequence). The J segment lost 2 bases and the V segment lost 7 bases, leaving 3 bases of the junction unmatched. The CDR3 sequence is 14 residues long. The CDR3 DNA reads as TGTGCCAGTATAGGGACAGGGACCTACAATGAGCAGTTCTTC. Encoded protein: CASIGTGTYNEQFF.

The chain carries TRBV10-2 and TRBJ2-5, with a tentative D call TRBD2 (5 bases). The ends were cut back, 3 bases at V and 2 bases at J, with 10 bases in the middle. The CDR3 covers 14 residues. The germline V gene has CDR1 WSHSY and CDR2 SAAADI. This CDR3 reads CASSDGRRQETQYF. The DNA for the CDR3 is TGCGCCAGCAGTGATGGCAGGAGGCAAGAGACCCAGTACTTC.

Here the CDR3 reads CASTGQGANTEAFF. CDR3 bases: TGTGCCAGCACCGGACAGGGAGCGAACACTGAAGCTTTCTTT. The J gene is TRBJ1-1, the V gene TRBV6-5, with 8 positions matching TRBD1. The junction had 5 bases not matched to a gene; V was cut back by 7 bases and J by 1 base. Germline CDR1 reads MNHEY; CDR2 reads SVGAGI. The CDR3 is 14 residues long.

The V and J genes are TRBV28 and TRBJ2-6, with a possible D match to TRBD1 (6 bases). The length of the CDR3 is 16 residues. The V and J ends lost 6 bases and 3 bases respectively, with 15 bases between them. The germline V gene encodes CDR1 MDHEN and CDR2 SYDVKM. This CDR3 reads CASRARQGNGANVLTF. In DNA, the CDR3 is TGTGCCAGCAGGGCTAGGCAGGGGAATGGGGCCAACGTCCTGACTTTC.

Here the CDR3 DNA reads TGTGCCAGCGGGACTAGCGGGAGGGGCCCAGATACGCAGTATTTT. As protein: CASGTSGRGPDTQYF. The J gene is TRBJ2-3, the V gene TRBV7-2; 16 nucleotides agree with TRBD2. Germline CDR1 SGHTA, CDR2 FQGNSA. This CDR3 is built from 15 residues. V shed 8 bases and J 4 bases; nucleotides not matched to a gene: 3.

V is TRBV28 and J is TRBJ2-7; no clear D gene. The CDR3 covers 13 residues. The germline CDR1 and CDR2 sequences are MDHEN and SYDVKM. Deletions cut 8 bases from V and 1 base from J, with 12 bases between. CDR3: CASVFAGSYEQYF. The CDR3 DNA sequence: TGTGCCAGCGTTTTTGCAGGATCCTACGAGCAGTACTTC.

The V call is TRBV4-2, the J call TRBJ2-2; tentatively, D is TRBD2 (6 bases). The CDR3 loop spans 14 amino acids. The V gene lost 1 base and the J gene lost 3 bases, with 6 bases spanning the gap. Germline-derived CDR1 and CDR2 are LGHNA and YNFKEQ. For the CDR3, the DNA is TGTGCCAGCAGCCAAGGACTAGACACCGGGGAGCTGTTTTTT. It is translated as CASSQGLDTGELFF.

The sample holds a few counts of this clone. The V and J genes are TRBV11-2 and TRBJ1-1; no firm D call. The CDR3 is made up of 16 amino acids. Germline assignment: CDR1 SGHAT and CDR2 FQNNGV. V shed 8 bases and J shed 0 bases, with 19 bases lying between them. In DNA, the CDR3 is TGTGCCAGCTCACCCTGGAGGGAGGCCCTGAACACTGAAGCTTTCTTT. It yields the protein CASSPWREALNTEAFF.

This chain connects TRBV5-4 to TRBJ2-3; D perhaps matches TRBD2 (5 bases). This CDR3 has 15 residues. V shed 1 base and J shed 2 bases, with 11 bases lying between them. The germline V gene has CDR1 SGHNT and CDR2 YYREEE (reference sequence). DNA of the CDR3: TGTGCCAGCAGCTTGACTCGGGGATCCACAGATACGCAGTATTTT. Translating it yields CASSLTRGSTDTQYF.